The clone carrying this TCR beta chain was seen only a few times. Its antigen is unidentified. This specimen comes from a study of shared clonotypes between healthy human individuals. Study outcomes and limitations: Among non-shared clonotypes, generation probabilities were lower than among those shared by all four donors.

V was trimmed by 5 bases and J by 0 bases, leaving 11 bases between them. This CDR3 region has 15 residues. Germline lookup yields CDR1 SGHRS and CDR2 YFSETQ. Per the study methods: ImmunoSEQ supplied junction-only sequences lacking quality scores, so filtering was different. Only in-frame clones appear in the TCRdb table, and some are missing; sequencing was by immunoSEQ multiplex PCR. The V and J calls and clone size come from that table; D and trimming were worked out from the DNA. Counted here are around 750,000 clones, less than 85% occurring once; the ten biggest clones make up more than 1.5%. This clonotype was obtained from a woman younger than 45 in good health. The source material was memory CD4+ T cells sorted from blood. Stated subset: CD45RA-negative fraction. V gene TRBV5-1 combines with J gene TRBJ2-2; D unclear. CDR3 in DNA: TGCGCCAGCAGTCCCGCTCTGGCGAACACCGGGGAGCTGTTTTTT. Its translation: CASSPALANTGELFF.